These 20 T cell receptor beta chains originate from one sample sequenced in a study of T cells in women clearing cervical HPV infection. Assay: immunoSEQ multiplex PCR; the TCRdb copy retains only in-frame clones and omits some. In total, the table holds some 23,000 clones. The specimen sequenced was blood buffy coat. The receptors were gathered from a woman between 18 and 69 years old with a cervical HPV16 infection that either progressed to CIN3+ or cleared (not recorded which).

Notes on this clone: The CDR3 end falls 3 residues outside the read, so it is completed with the germline J gene. The rearrangement joins TRBV10-3 to TRBJ2-3, with 12 nucleotides matching TRBD2. Trimming cost V 7 bases and J 3 bases; bases outside gene matches: 5. This CDR3 is 15 amino acids long. The germline CDR1 and CDR2 sequences are ENHRY and SYGVKD. The CDR3 protein is CAITVTSGGTDTQYF. The sequenced part of the CDR3 DNA is TGTGCCATCACGGTGACTAGCGGGGGTACAGATACG.

With regard to this clone: The sequence runs out 3 residues before the end of the CDR3; the remainder is reconstructed from the germline J gene. The V call is TRBV2, the J call TRBJ2-2, with TRBD1 matching 7 bases. The CDR3 loop spans 13 amino acids. Germline V gene data show CDR1 as SNHLY and CDR2 as FYNNEI. The CDR3 loop is CASSPGTAEKLFF. Incomplete CDR3 DNA: TGTGCCAGCAGTCCCGGGACAGCGGAGAAG.

About this clone: The read stops 3 residues short of the end of the CDR3; the missing end is completed from the germline J gene. The chain combines TRBV19 with TRBJ1-5; D not certain. Per germline, CDR1 LNHDA and CDR2 SQIVND (reference sequence). This CDR3 contains 16 residues. V lost 4 bases and J lost 1, with 14 bases in between. The CDR3 is CASSSPSGYSNQPQHF. CDR3 bases read: TGTGCCAGTAGTAGCCCGTCCGGGTACAGCAATCAGCCC.

As concerns this clone: The CDR3 end lies 3 residues beyond the end of the read and is filled in from the germline J gene. The chain recombines TRBV7-2 with TRBJ2-3, with 9 bases lining up with TRBD2. The CDR3 covers 14 residues. Germline V gives CDR1 SGHTA, CDR2 FQGNSA. CDR3 sequence reads: CASRRLAASETQYF. Incomplete CDR3 DNA: TGTGCCAGCAGACGACTAGCGGCCTCCGAGACG.

Notes on this clone: Read sequence stops 3 residues before the CDR3 end, and the germline J gene provides the missing end. The rearrangement uses TRBV29-1 and TRBJ1-1; 10 bases agree with TRBD1. V lost 3 bases to trimming and J lost 5 bases; unmatched junction nucleotides: 3. The germline V gene encodes CDR1 SQVTM and CDR2 ANQGSEA. The CDR3 length is 13 residues. CDR3 in amino acids: CSVETGGATEAFF. The sequenced CDR3 bases are TGCAGCGTTGAGACAGGGGGCGCAACTGAA.

For this clone: Read data end 3 residues before the CDR3 end; the end is taken from the germline J gene. The chain combines TRBV29-1 with TRBJ1-3; D is possibly TRBD1 (5 bases). The V end was cut by 4 bases, the J end by 7 bases, with 11 bases between. Germline CDR1 is SQVTM and CDR2 is ANQGSEA. The CDR3 extends over 12 amino acids. This CDR3 reads CSVGTRGNTIYF. The CDR3 bases that were read are TGCAGCGTTGGGACTCGGGGGAACACC.

Notes on this clone: The CDR3 end is not reached by the read, which stops 3 residues before it; the germline J gene fills it in. The J gene is TRBJ2-7, the V gene TRBV2; D call uncertain. V was trimmed by 4 bases and J by 0 bases, leaving 4 bases between them. This CDR3 has 12 residues. Germline lookup yields CDR1 SNHLY and CDR2 FYNNEI. CDR3 DNA, as far as it was read: TGTGCCAGCAGTGGTAGCTCCTACGAG. Translation gives CASSGSSYE. The whole CDR3 protein is CASSGSSYEQYF.

Comment on this clone: Read coverage stops 3 residues before the CDR3 terminus; the germline J gene supplies the remainder. The genes are TRBV11-2 and TRBJ2-6; no reliable D call. Trimming took off 5 bases at V and 3 bases at J, with 8 bases between the two ends. Per germline, CDR1 SGHAT and CDR2 FQNNGV. The length of the CDR3 is 14 residues. The CDR3 protein is CASSVSLGANVLTF. Partial CDR3 DNA: TGTGCCAGCAGCGTATCTCTTGGGGCCAACGTC. The whole variable domain, remainder taken from reference TRBV11-2 and TRBJ2-6, is EAGVAQSPRYKIIEKRQSVAFWCNPISGHATLYWYQQILGQGPKLLIQFQNNGVVDDSQLPKDRFSAERLKGVDSTLKIQPAKLEDSAVYLCASSVSLGANVLTFGAGSRLTVL.

A remark on this clone: The CDR3 extends 3 residues past the end of the read, so its final part is completed from the germline J gene. The chain couples TRBV28 to TRBJ1-6; 7 bases match TRBD1. V gave up 5 bases and J gave up 8 bases; unmatched junction bases: 3. This CDR3 has 13 residues. Germline V CDR1 and CDR2: MDHEN, SYDVKM. The CDR3 sequence is CASSDRVYSPLHF. The CDR3 DNA, read in part, is TGTGCCAGCAGTGACAGGGTGTATTCACCC.

Turning to this clone: The read halts 3 residues ahead of the CDR3 end, with the missing end drawn from the germline J gene. This chain uses TRBV18 with TRBJ1-4; the D gene is possibly TRBD1 (6 bases). The germline V and J ends were trimmed by 5 bases and 6 bases, with 13 bases remaining between them. The CDR3 length is 14 residues. Germline CDR1 is KGHSH and CDR2 is LQKENI. CDR3 amino acids: CASSRGTSYEKLFF. CDR3 bases read: TGTGCCAGCTCAAGGGGGACCAGTTATGAAAAA.

Concerning this clone: The read falls 3 residues short of the CDR3 end, and the missing part is taken from the germline J gene. The chain is built from TRBV30 and TRBJ1-2; TRBD1 is a possible D gene (6 bases). The CDR3 length is 13 residues. CDR1 GTSNPN and CDR2 SVGIG come from the germline V gene (reference sequence). This CDR3 reads CAWSWGQGGGYTF. The sequenced CDR3 bases are TGTGCCTGGAGTTGGGGGCAGGGAGGAGGC.

A note on this clone: Read coverage stops 3 residues before the CDR3 terminus; the germline J gene supplies the remainder. The chain combines TRBV5-1 with TRBJ2-1; tentatively, D is TRBD2 (7 bases). The CDR3 has 15 residues. V lost 1 base to trimming and J lost 5 bases, with 13 bases between them. The germline V gene has CDR1 SGHRS and CDR2 YFSETQ. The CDR3 here is CASSLLQGRDNEQFF. The CDR3 DNA, read in part, is TGCGCCAGCAGCTTGCTCCAGGGGAGGGACAATGAG.

Remarks on this clone: The read halts 3 residues ahead of the CDR3 end, with the missing end drawn from the germline J gene. This chain uses TRBV20-1 with TRBJ2-1, with unresolved D. Germline CDR1 DFQATT, CDR2 SNEGSKA (reference sequence). V was pared by 6 bases and J by 9 bases, with 9 bases between. The CDR3 is 10 amino acids. CDR3 DNA, as far as it was read: TGCAGTGCCCTATTTGCTGAG. It yields the protein CSALFAE. The complete CDR3 protein is CSALFAEQFF.

A note on this clone: One end of the junction fails to match germline, which may point to a read error. The read stops 3 residues short of the end of the CDR3; the missing end is completed from the germline J gene. V is TRBV4-2 and J is TRBJ2-7, with TRBD2 matching over 11 bases. Per the germline V gene, CDR1 is LGHNA and CDR2 is YNFKEQ. The CDR3 is 15 residues long. The CDR3 region is CASSPLAGGSYEQYF. The DNA read from the CDR3 is TGCGCCAGCAGCCCGCTAGCGGGAGGTTCCTACGAG.

Turning to this clone: The CDR3 end is not reached by the read, which stops 3 residues before it; the germline J gene fills it in. This sample includes further DNA sequences coding for the same CDR3. V usage is TRBV2 and J usage is TRBJ1-5, with D possibly being TRBD1 (5 bases). CDR1 and CDR2 from the germline V gene are SNHLY and FYNNEI. Trimming removed 6 bases from V and 1 base from J, with 13 bases in between. The CDR3 length is 15 residues. CDR3 bases read: TGTGCCAGCAGGGGGACGCGGGGGAGCAATCAGCCC. Translated: CASRGTRGSNQP. The full CDR3 protein is CASRGTRGSNQPQHF.

Turning to this clone: The sequence runs out 3 residues before the end of the CDR3; the remainder is reconstructed from the germline J gene. V gene TRBV2 combines with J gene TRBJ2-3; a possible D gene is TRBD1 (6 bases). The germline V gene encodes CDR1 SNHLY and CDR2 FYNNEI. This CDR3 spans 14 amino acids. CDR3 DNA, as far as it was read: TGTGCCAGCACCGTGGGAACAGGGCCGGGGACG. Amino acids: CASTVGTGPGT. The CDR3 reads in full as CASTVGTGPGTQYF.

Note on this clone: The sequence runs out 3 residues before the end of the CDR3; the remainder is reconstructed from the germline J gene. The chain links TRBV5-4 to TRBJ2-3; D remains unclear. The CDR3 extends over 13 amino acids. V was shortened by 0 bases and J by 2 bases, with 4 bases between the two germline ends. Germline values: CDR1 SGHNT, CDR2 YYREEE (reference sequence). The CDR3 loop is CASSLVYTDTQYF. CDR3 bases read: TGTGCCAGCAGCTTGGTATACACAGATACG.

Regarding this clone: The read terminates 3 residues ahead of where the CDR3 ends, so the germline J gene completes it. The chain carries TRBV23-1 and TRBJ1-2; 7 bases are a match to TRBD1. TRBV23-1 has ORF status, its function being uncertain. The length of the CDR3 is 18 residues. The V and J ends lost 2 bases and 1 base, in that order; junction bases with no gene match: 13. The CDR3 DNA, read in part, is TGCGCCAGCAGTCAAATCGACCGCAGGGACAGAAATAACTATGGC. Protein sequence: CASSQIDRRDRNNYG. The full-length CDR3 reads as CASSQIDRRDRNNYGYTF.

A word on this clone: The DNA ends 3 residues before the CDR3 does, and the rest of the CDR3 is filled in from the germline J gene. This chain joins TRBV19 and TRBJ1-2; TRBD1 matches 8 bases. The CDR3 length is 14 residues. Per germline, CDR1 LNHDA and CDR2 SQIVND (reference sequence). The CDR3 loop reads CASSIGTGTYDYTF. The covered CDR3 bases are TGTGCCAGTAGTATCGGGACAGGTACCTACGAC.

Concerning this clone itself: The read terminates 3 residues before the CDR3 end, so the remaining end is supplied by the germline J gene. This chain connects TRBV11-2 to TRBJ1-1; possibly TRBD1 for D (5 bases). The germline gives CDR1 SGHAT, CDR2 FQNNGV. The V gene lost 5 bases and the J gene lost 0 bases, with 13 bases spanning the gap. The CDR3 is 15 amino acids. The CDR3 region is CASSPYGGVNTEAFF. The sequenced CDR3 bases are TGTGCCAGCAGCCCCTACGGAGGGGTGAACACTGAA.